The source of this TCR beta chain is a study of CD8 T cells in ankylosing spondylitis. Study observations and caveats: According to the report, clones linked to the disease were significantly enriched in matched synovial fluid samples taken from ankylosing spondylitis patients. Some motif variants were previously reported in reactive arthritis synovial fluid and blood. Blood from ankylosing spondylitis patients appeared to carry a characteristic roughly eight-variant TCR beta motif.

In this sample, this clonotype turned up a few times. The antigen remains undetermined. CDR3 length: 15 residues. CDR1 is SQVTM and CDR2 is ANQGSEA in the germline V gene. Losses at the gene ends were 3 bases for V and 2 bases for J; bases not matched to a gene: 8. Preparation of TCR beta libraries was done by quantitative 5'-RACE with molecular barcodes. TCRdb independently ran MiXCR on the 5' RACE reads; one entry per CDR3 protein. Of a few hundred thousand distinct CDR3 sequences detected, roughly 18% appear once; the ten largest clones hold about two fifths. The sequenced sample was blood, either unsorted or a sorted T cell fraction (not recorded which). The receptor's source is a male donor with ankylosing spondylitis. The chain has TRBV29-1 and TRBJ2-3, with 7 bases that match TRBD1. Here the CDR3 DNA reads TGCAGCGTTGAGTTTCCAGGGGGATACACAGATACGCAGTATTTT. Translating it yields CSVEFPGGYTDTQYF.